The 14 T cell receptor beta chains given below trace back to one sample, sequenced in a study of blood T cell repertoires in COVID-19. This table comes from immunoSEQ multiplex PCR, and its TCRdb copy is limited to in-frame clones, with some not included. The sample consists of around 380,000 clones, roughly 86% of them appearing once. The sample comprised PBMCs or T cells enriched from blood (not recorded which). These receptors all stem from a man aged 30 to 39 who had recovered from COVID-19.

The genes are TRBV7-2 and TRBJ2-3, with 7 bases that match TRBD2. The germline CDR1 and CDR2 sequences are SGHTA and FQGNSA. The CDR3 is 17 amino acids. Trimming removed 5 bases from V and 2 bases from J; junction bases left unmatched: 13. CDR3 sequence: CASSPLRGVLLTDTQYF. The DNA of the CDR3 is TGTGCCAGCAGCCCTCTCCGGGGGGTCCTTCTCACAGATACGCAGTATTTT.

The V gene is TRBV7-2, the J gene TRBJ2-3; D not certain. Trimming left V 5 bases short and J 2 bases short, with 11 bases between. Germline assignment: CDR1 SGHTA and CDR2 FQGNSA. The length of the CDR3 is 14 residues. The chain's CDR3 is CASSARLNTDTQYF. The CDR3 DNA is TGTGCCAGCAGCGCTAGACTGAACACAGATACGCAGTATTTT.

The chain couples TRBV27 to TRBJ1-1, with D perhaps matching TRBD1 (6 bases). V gave up 5 bases and J gave up 1 base, with 14 bases separating them. Germline values: CDR1 MNHEY, CDR2 SMNVEV (reference sequence). There are 15 residues in the CDR3. CDR3 region: CASSPRVGGNTEAFF. DNA of the CDR3: TGTGCCAGCAGTCCCCGTGTAGGGGGGAACACTGAAGCTTTCTTT.

In regard to this clone: The junction departs from the called germline gene at one end, perhaps through a read error. V gene TRBV7-2 combines with J gene TRBJ1-1; no definite D call. CDR3 size: 15 residues. Germline CDR1 reads SGHTA; CDR2 reads FQGNSA. CDR3 sequence: CASSRVGIAGTEAFF. CDR3 coding DNA: TGTGCCAGCAGTCGAGTCGGAATCGCGGGAACTGAGGCTTTCTTT.

This chain joins TRBV3-1 (or the pseudogene TRBV3-2) and TRBJ1-6, with 7 bases fitting TRBD1. With V trimmed by 4 bases and J by 8 bases, 8 bases remained unmatched. CDR3 length: 15 residues. CDR1 LGHDT and CDR2 YNNKEL come from the germline V gene (reference sequence). The CDR3 DNA sequence: TGTGCCAGCAGCCCCCGGGCAGGGGGACATTCACCCCTCCACTTT. Amino acids: CASSPRAGGHSPLHF.

The chain carries TRBV18 and TRBJ2-4; D is ambiguous. The CDR3 contains 15 residues. Germline assignment: CDR1 KGHSH and CDR2 LQKENI. Trimming left V 0 bases short and J 0 bases short, with 6 bases between. In nucleotides, the CDR3 is TGTGCCAGCTCACCACCATCAGTAGCCAAAAACATTCAGTACTTC. Protein sequence: CASSPPSVAKNIQYF.

The chain recombines TRBV19 with TRBJ1-1, with D maybe TRBD1 (5 bases). V was shortened by 4 bases and J by 0 bases, with 9 bases between the two germline ends. This CDR3 contains 14 residues. Germline CDR1 and CDR2: LNHDA and SQIVND (reference sequence). The DNA for the CDR3 is TGTGCCAGTAGTAAGGGGTGGATGAACACTGAAGCTTTCTTT. Translated, it gives CASSKGWMNTEAFF.

The chain carries TRBV19 and TRBJ1-4, with no clear D. CDR3 length: 14 amino acids. Germline V lookup: CDR1 LNHDA, CDR2 SQIVND (reference sequence). Trimming stripped 7 bases from V and 5 bases from J, with 14 bases between. In DNA form, the CDR3 reads TGTGCCAGTAACTATGGCCTACTGAATGAAAAACTGTTTTTT. It translates to CASNYGLLNEKLFF.

The chain joins TRBV5-1 to TRBJ1-6; no clear D gene. CDR1 is SGHRS, CDR2 YFSETQ, per germline. Trimming took off 4 bases at V and 8 bases at J, with 16 bases between the two ends. The CDR3 length is 15 residues. CDR3 nucleotides: TGCGCCAGCAGCCCATGGGAGACGGCGGATTCACCCCTCCACTTT. The encoded protein is CASSPWETADSPLHF.

The chain combines TRBV7-3 with TRBJ1-3, with D perhaps TRBD1 (5 bases). Trimming took 5 bases from V and 4 from J, leaving 15 bases between them. The CDR3 loop spans 15 amino acids. The germline V gene has CDR1 SGHTA and CDR2 FQGTGA. The CDR3, as DNA: TGTGCCAGCAGCCGGAAAGGGGTATCCGGAAACACCATATATTTT. This sequence encodes CASSRKGVSGNTIYF.

V gene TRBV4-1 combines with J gene TRBJ1-2; 10 nucleotides match TRBD1. The length of the CDR3 is 16 residues. After removal of 0 bases from V and 6 bases from J, the junction contained 7 bases not matched to a gene. Germline V CDR1 and CDR2: MGHRA, YSYEKL. The CDR3 DNA reads as TGCGCCAGCAGCCAAGATTCATACGGACAGGGGGATGGCTACACCTTC. Protein product: CASSQDSYGQGDGYTF.

The genes are TRBV11-1 and TRBJ2-7; TRBD1 might be the D (6 bases). This CDR3 has 14 amino acids. In germline, CDR1 is SGHAT, CDR2 FQDESV (reference sequence). Trimming removed 3 bases from V and 2 bases from J, with 11 bases in between. The CDR3 coding sequence is TGTGCCAGCAGCTTGCCAGGACAGACCTACGAGCAGTACTTC. Translated: CASSLPGQTYEQYF.

V is TRBV5-1 and J is TRBJ2-1; 11 bases map to TRBD2. The CDR3 totals 16 residues. J gave up 7 bases and V 0 bases, and 6 bases lay outside the gene matches. CDR1 SGHRS and CDR2 YFSETQ come from the germline V gene. CDR3 loop: CASSLVETSGVNEQFF. CDR3 in DNA: TGCGCCAGCAGCTTGGTAGAGACTAGCGGGGTAAATGAGCAGTTCTTC.

V usage is TRBV6-6 and J usage is TRBJ2-1; D is perhaps TRBD1 (5 bases). CDR3 length equals 17 residues. Germline CDR1 reads MNHNY; CDR2 reads SVGAGI (reference sequence). Trimming shortened V by 5 bases and J by 4 bases, and 21 bases separated the two germline ends. The CDR3 region is CASSPGTRQGLYNEQFF. CDR3 sequence (DNA): TGTGCCAGCAGTCCGGGTACTCGGCAGGGCTTATACAATGAGCAGTTCTTC.